The 30 T cell receptor beta chains below all came from one sample that was sequenced in a study of OX40 agonist ivuxolimab in advanced cancers. Assay: immunoSEQ multiplex PCR; the TCRdb copy retains only in-frame clones and omits some. The table records 30,000 to 40,000 clones, roughly three quarters of them present only once. The sequencing here drew on CD4+ or CD8+ T cells sorted from blood, taken in a trial of the OX40 agonist ivuxolimab. These TCRs come from an adult with an advanced solid tumor such as melanoma, head and neck, liver or kidney cancer.

The V call is TRBV25-1, the J call TRBJ2-5; TRBD1 aligns across 10 bases. Germline CDR1 is MGHDK and CDR2 is SYGVNS. CDR3 size: 15 residues. The V segment lost 3 bases and the J segment 5 bases; nucleotides outside the gene matches: 6. The CDR3 region is CASSDGQGVLETQYF. DNA of the CDR3: TGTGCCAGCAGTGACGGACAGGGGGTATTGGAGACCCAGTACTTC. The full variable domain, rest sourced from reference TRBV25-1 and TRBJ2-5, is EADIYQTPRYLVIGTGKKITLECSQTMGHDKMYWYQQDPGMELHLIHYSYGVNSTEKGDLSSESTVSRIRTEHFPLTLESARPSHTSQYLCASSDGQGVLETQYFGPGTRLLVL.

The rearrangement joins TRBV2 to TRBJ2-5; 9 positions agree with TRBD2. This CDR3 has 16 residues. The trim removed 4 bases at V and 2 bases at J, leaving 8 bases unmatched. Germline CDR1 and CDR2: SNHLY and FYNNEI. The CDR3: CASSGGSGRTQETQYF. For the CDR3, the DNA is TGTGCCAGCAGTGGGGGGAGCGGGAGGACTCAAGAGACCCAGTACTTC.

This clone was found once. CDR3 sequence: CASSSLVGRGAGETQYF. The CDR3 region has the DNA TGTGCCAGCAGCTCCCTAGTCGGACGGGGGGCTGGGGAGACCCAGTACTTC. This chain connects TRBV7-9 to TRBJ2-5; perhaps TRBD2 as D (7 bases). Trimming removed 4 bases from V and 5 bases from J, with 23 bases in between. The CDR3 runs 17 residues. The germline V gene encodes CDR1 SEHNR and CDR2 FQNEAQ (reference sequence).

The V and J genes are TRBV19 and TRBJ1-5; D unclear. The CDR3 is made up of 15 amino acids. Germline V gene lookup returns CDR1 LNHDA and CDR2 SQIVND (reference sequence). V was shortened by 6 bases and J by 4 bases, with 16 bases between the two germline ends. The CDR3 DNA reads as TGTGCCAGTAGCCGTGGAGGAGATTCAAATCAGCCCCAGCATTTT. It codes for CASSRGGDSNQPQHF.

The gene calls are TRBV16 and TRBJ2-5; TRBD2 matches 8 bases. The V gene's germline CDR1 is KGHSY and CDR2 FQNENV. The V segment lost 6 bases and the J segment 5 bases; nucleotides outside the gene matches: 5. The CDR3 spans 13 residues. The CDR3 nucleotides read TGTGCCAGCAGTCGGACTAGCTTGGAGACCCAGTACTTC. Protein sequence: CASSRTSLETQYF.

As regards this clone: A read error may account for a junction end that differs from germline. The rearrangement uses TRBV9 and TRBJ1-1; maybe TRBD1 (5 bases). Per germline, CDR1 SGDLS and CDR2 YYNGEE. The CDR3 has 12 amino acids. The CDR3 DNA reads as TGTGCCAGCAGCGTAGGGGGACCCCCACACCTTTTT. This sequence encodes CASSVGGPPHLF.

The chain carries TRBV6-5 and TRBJ2-7; 8 bases line up with TRBD2. The CDR3 sequence is 14 residues long. Germline trimming cut 5 bases from V and 4 bases from J; bases unmatched to any gene: 7. CDR1 MNHEY and CDR2 SVGAGI come from the germline V gene. The CDR3 DNA follows: TGTGCCAGCAGTCCGACTAGCGAGGGTTACGAGCAGTACTTC. Its translation: CASSPTSEGYEQYF.

CDR3 coding DNA: TGTGCCAGCAGTTCTTCAGGGGGTAGCTCTGGAAACACCATATATTTT. It translates to CASSSSGGSSGNTIYF. The V call is TRBV6-5, the J call TRBJ1-3; 7 bases are shared with TRBD1. CDR1 MNHEY and CDR2 SVGAGI come from the germline V gene. With V trimmed by 4 bases and J by 0 bases, 6 bases remained unmatched. The CDR3 is 16 residues long.

This clone has just a few counts. CDR3 nucleotides: TGTGCCAGCAGACAGGGCAATCAGCCCCAGCATTTT. It specifies CASRQGNQPQHF. The chain recombines TRBV6-1 with TRBJ1-5, with D possibly matching TRBD1 (5 bases). Germline CDR1 reads MNHNS; CDR2 reads SASEGT. This CDR3 has 12 amino acids. The V end was cut by 6 bases, the J end by 2 bases, with 5 bases between.

V and J are TRBV11-1 and TRBJ2-7; TRBD2 matches at 8 bases. This CDR3 comprises 15 residues. Trimming took 1 base from V and 5 from J; bases not matched to a gene: 7. Germline V gene sequence: CDR1 SGHAT, CDR2 FQDESV (reference sequence). The CDR3 loop reads CASSLVLSGNNEQYF. Written as DNA, the CDR3 is TGTGCCAGCAGCTTAGTTCTTAGCGGGAATAACGAGCAGTACTTC.

The J gene is TRBJ1-6, the V gene TRBV5-4; TRBD1 matches at 8 bases. The ends lost 0 bases at V and 10 bases at J; junction bases unmatched: 9. The CDR3 is 16 amino acids. Germline CDR1 SGHNT, CDR2 YYREEE (reference sequence). The CDR3 here is CASSLVPRGPPSPLHF. As DNA, the CDR3 is TGTGCCAGCAGCTTGGTTCCCAGGGGGCCTCCATCACCCCTCCACTTT.

This clone was found once. V gene TRBV19 combines with J gene TRBJ2-1; 8 nucleotides line up with TRBD2. The J segment lost 7 bases and the V segment lost 5 bases, leaving 7 bases of the junction unmatched. In germline, CDR1 is LNHDA, CDR2 SQIVND (reference sequence). This CDR3 contains 14 residues. CDR3 in amino acids: CASSDGTSLNEQFF. The CDR3 coding sequence is TGTGCCAGTAGTGACGGGACTAGTCTGAATGAGCAGTTCTTC.

The gene calls are TRBV19 and TRBJ1-5; D is possibly TRBD1 (6 bases). Looked up from germline, CDR1 is LNHDA and CDR2 is SQIVND (reference sequence). The CDR3 is made up of 14 amino acids. V gave up 0 bases and J gave up 6 bases, with 9 bases separating them. This chain's CDR3 is CASSIDGGPQPQHF. CDR3 bases: TGTGCCAGTAGTATAGACGGGGGCCCTCAGCCCCAGCATTTT.

The chain combines TRBV28 with TRBJ2-4; TRBD1 aligns across 7 bases. Germline loops: CDR1 MDHEN, CDR2 SYDVKM. Germline trimming cut 5 bases from V and 0 bases from J; bases unmatched to any gene: 16. CDR3 size: 19 residues. The CDR3: CASSPPNGQDALAKNIQYF. The CDR3 region has the DNA TGTGCCAGCAGTCCCCCAAATGGACAGGATGCTTTAGCCAAAAACATTCAGTACTTC. The full variable domain, in which reference TRBV28 and TRBJ2-4 provide the parts outside the CDR3, is DVKVTQSSRYLVKRTGEKVFLECVQDMDHENMFWYRQDPGLGLRLIYFSYDVKMKEKGDIPEGYSVSREKKERFSLILESASTNQTSMYLCASSPPNGQDALAKNIQYFGAGTRLSVL.

V usage is TRBV28 and J usage is TRBJ2-2; D gene ambiguous. V lost 6 bases and J lost 7, with 9 bases in between. This CDR3 has 12 amino acids. In germline, CDR1 is MDHEN, CDR2 SYDVKM. This CDR3 is CASSTVLGELFF. CDR3 in DNA: TGTGCCAGCAGCACGGTTCTCGGGGAGCTGTTTTTT.

This clone was found a few times. The chain combines TRBV7-8 with TRBJ1-1; perhaps TRBD1 as D (5 bases). The CDR3 runs 14 residues. Germline V lookup: CDR1 SGHVS, CDR2 FQNEAQ. The germline V and J ends were trimmed by 5 bases and 2 bases, with 12 bases remaining between them. The CDR3 nucleotides read TGTGCCAGCAGCCTCAGGGTATCAAACACTGAAGCTTTCTTT. As protein: CASSLRVSNTEAFF.

This sequence joins TRBV6-5 and TRBJ1-3; a possible D gene is TRBD1 (5 bases). V shed 5 bases and J shed 0 bases, with 11 bases lying between them. Germline V gene lookup returns CDR1 MNHEY and CDR2 SVGAGI. The CDR3 contains 15 residues. The CDR3 protein is CASSGGGNSGNTIYF. Written as DNA, the CDR3 is TGTGCCAGCAGTGGCGGGGGGAACTCTGGAAACACCATATATTTT.

The chain links TRBV19 to TRBJ2-7, with TRBD1 identical over 10 bases. This CDR3 has 16 residues. The V segment lost 5 bases and the J segment 2 bases; nucleotides outside the gene matches: 9. Germline CDR1 is LNHDA and CDR2 is SQIVND (reference sequence). In DNA, the CDR3 is TGTGCCAGTAGTCCCGGGAGGGGGACAGGGGCCTACGAGCAGTACTTC. Amino acids: CASSPGRGTGAYEQYF.

This chain joins TRBV2 and TRBJ2-3; 8 bases fit TRBD1. The V segment lost 2 bases and the J segment 2 bases; nucleotides outside the gene matches: 3. Germline CDR1 SNHLY, CDR2 FYNNEI. This CDR3 is 15 amino acids long. The DNA for the CDR3 is TGTGCCAGCAGTGAACGGGACAGGCTCACAGATACGCAGTATTTT. This gives the protein CASSERDRLTDTQYF.

The V gene is TRBV25-1, the J gene TRBJ2-3; the D is unclear. Germline loops: CDR1 MGHDK, CDR2 SYGVNS. This CDR3 is 15 amino acids long. Deletions cut 1 base from V and 2 bases from J, with 10 bases between. CDR3: CASSESRQPTDTQYF. The CDR3 bases are TGTGCCAGCAGTGAATCCCGGCAGCCCACAGATACGCAGTATTTT.

The chain uses TRBV5-1 and TRBJ2-6; D is ambiguous. V lost 0 bases, J lost 2 bases, and 6 bases lay in between. The CDR3 consists of 15 residues. Germline lookup yields CDR1 SGHRS and CDR2 YFSETQ. CDR3 loop: CASSLGAAGANVLTF. CDR3 nucleotide sequence: TGCGCCAGCAGCTTGGGGGCTGCTGGGGCCAACGTCCTGACTTTC.

Notes on this clone: The DNA is omitted, as the CDR3 cannot be located on it reliably, and the CDR3 follows TCRdb's listing. The rearrangement links TRBV2 to TRBJ1-5. CDR1 SNHLY and CDR2 FYNNEI come from the germline V gene. The CDR3 totals 13 residues, both ends included. The CDR3 is CASSDFRGRPQHF.

This chain connects TRBV28 to TRBJ2-7; D is tentatively TRBD1 or TRBD2 (6 bases each). V gave up 6 bases and J gave up 0 bases, with 15 bases separating them. Germline CDR1 MDHEN, CDR2 SYDVKM. The CDR3 runs to 15 residues. The CDR3 DNA follows: TGTGCCAGCAGCGAAAGAGGGGGGTCCTCCTACGAGCAGTACTTC. Residues: CASSERGGSSYEQYF.

V gene TRBV11-2 combines with J gene TRBJ1-3; D might be TRBD1 (5 bases). Germline-derived CDR1 and CDR2 are SGHAT and FQNNGV. The CDR3 spans 16 residues. V dropped 5 bases and J dropped 3 bases, with 17 bases sitting between them. Written as DNA, the CDR3 is TGTGCCAGCAGCCCATACACCGGGACGGTTGGAAACACCATATATTTT. This translates into CASSPYTGTVGNTIYF.

The chain couples TRBV6-1 to TRBJ1-2; 9 bases align to TRBD1. Looked up from germline, CDR1 is MNHNS and CDR2 is SASEGT. This CDR3 contains 15 residues. Unmatched junction bases numbered 6, after V lost 2 bases and J lost 5 bases. CDR3 nucleotide sequence: TGTGCCAGCAGTGAACAACAGGGGGCAGGGTATGGCTACACCTTC. The encoded protein is CASSEQQGAGYGYTF.

The rearrangement joins TRBV18 to TRBJ1-4; D not certain. The CDR3 has 16 amino acids. Germline lookup yields CDR1 KGHSH and CDR2 LQKENI. V lost 6 bases and J lost 8, with 22 bases in between. CDR3 DNA sequence: TGTGCCAGCTCCCCCCGGGGTGTAGGGAGCGTGGAAAAACTGTTTTTT. Protein sequence: CASSPRGVGSVEKLFF.

The gene calls are TRBV9 and TRBJ2-1, with a tentative D call TRBD2 (6 bases). The CDR3 extends over 15 amino acids. In germline, CDR1 is SGDLS, CDR2 YYNGEE. V lost 2 bases and J lost 6, with 15 bases in between. CDR3 sequence reads: CASSVDWEVPNEQFF. The CDR3 DNA follows: TGTGCCAGCAGCGTTGACTGGGAGGTACCCAATGAGCAGTTCTTC.

In nucleotides, the CDR3 is TGTGCCAGCAGCTCGATATATGGCTACACCTTC. It encodes CASSSIYGYTF. The chain recombines TRBV28 with TRBJ1-2; no definite D call. Trimming pared 6 bases from V and 5 bases from J, leaving 7 bases between. Germline V gene data show CDR1 as MDHEN and CDR2 as SYDVKM. The CDR3 runs to 11 residues.

The chain recombines TRBV19 with TRBJ2-2; D not resolved. Germline V gene lookup returns CDR1 LNHDA and CDR2 SQIVND (reference sequence). The CDR3 has 16 residues. V was trimmed by 0 bases and J by 5 bases, leaving 13 bases between them. The CDR3 sequence: CASSIDRHSGTGELFF. Written as DNA, the CDR3 is TGTGCCAGTAGTATAGATCGGCACTCAGGAACCGGGGAGCTGTTTTTT.

In this sample, this clone turned up a few times. The J gene is TRBJ2-2, the V gene TRBV9, with 8 bases that match TRBD2. V was clipped by 0 bases and J by 8 bases; unmatched bases: 9. The germline CDR1 and CDR2 sequences are SGDLS and YYNGEE. This CDR3 contains 16 residues. CDR3 sequence reads: CASSVGTSRLGGELFF. The DNA for the CDR3 is TGTGCCAGCAGCGTAGGGACTAGCAGACTTGGAGGGGAGCTGTTTTTT.